This T cell receptor (beta chain) comes out of a study of blood T cell repertoires in COVID-19. Turning to the study itself: The origin of the acute and convalescent COVID-19 samples was the United States, Italy and Spain. Sample material is recorded as cDNA or gDNA derived from T cells, B-cell-depleted T cells, or PBMCs.

The repertoire was sequenced with immunoSEQ multiplex PCR; TCRdb's copy has only in-frame clones and lacks some. Of 25,000 to 35,000 clones listed, 83% were seen once; the top ten hold about 25%. The J segment lost 1 base and the V segment lost 0 bases, leaving 4 bases of the junction unmatched. This CDR3 comprises 17 residues. Per germline, CDR1 SGDLS and CDR2 YYNGEE. The receptor comes from a man aged 65 to 85 with active COVID-19. The V and J genes are TRBV9 and TRBJ2-1, with 10 nucleotides matching TRBD2. Sequenced input: peripheral blood. DNA for the CDR3: TGTGCCAGCAGCGTAGAGTCAGCGGGAGGGTCCTACAATGAGCAGTTCTTC. Amino acids: CASSVESAGGSYNEQFF.